This TCR beta chain was observed in a study of T cell repertoires in cytomegalovirus infection. As for the study in general: HLA-B-restricted CMV epitopes that are well studied, plus recently identified HLA-C-restricted ones, were used by the study. CMV infection plus the matching HLA type was flagged by public TCR beta signatures.

The CDR3 loop spans 13 amino acids. Trimming removed 9 bases at V and 4 bases at J, with 13 bases between. Germline CDR1 and CDR2: MNHEY and SMNVEV (reference sequence). TCRdb called the reads again in MiXCR, with one record for every CDR3 protein. This table holds more than 250,000 distinct CDR3 sequences, approximately 25% found once. The table lists this clonotype with a few counts. Its antigen remains unidentified. This sequence was found in a human donor in good health (CMV status not recorded). Some clones in this sample may be carry-over from other donors' samples. This sequence joins TRBV27 and TRBJ2-1; tentative D call: TRBD1 (6 bases). The material sequenced was cultured PBMCs, taken from culture after CMV antigen stimulation. The chain's CDR3 is CARVRGLYNEQFF. DNA for the CDR3: TGTGCCAGAGTCAGGGGCTTGTACAATGAGCAGTTCTTC.